The T cell receptor (beta chain) described here comes from a study of blood T cells in healthy people across ages. Together with a sample-barcoded 5' primer, a J-beta primer mix was included in a second PCR lasting roughly 6 to 12 cycles. A single record per CDR3 protein comes from TCRdb applying MiXCR to the 5' RACE reads. This table holds 950,000 to 1,200,000 distinct CDR3 sequences, roughly two fifths found once. Notes on the study in general: Relative to aged donors, long-lived donors carried more naive CD4+ cells and displayed higher diversity.

Of note for this clonotype: Its antigen is currently unknown.

The CDR3 runs to 14 residues. V lost 3 bases and J 2 bases, leaving 8 bases between the germline ends. Germline lookup yields CDR1 ENHRY and CDR2 SYGVKD. V usage is TRBV10-3 and J usage is TRBJ1-5; D is unresolved. The clonotype was recovered from a young man in good health. Source material: blood. The CDR3 nucleotides are TGTGCCATCAGTGACGCCCCCGGCAATCAGCCCCAGCATTTT. It specifies CAISDAPGNQPQHF.